What follows are 15 T cell receptor beta chains derived from one specimen sequenced in a study of response to subunit inactivated influenza vaccine. A single record per CDR3 protein comes from TCRdb applying MiXCR to the RT-PCR reads. The table includes around 520,000 distinct CDR3 sequences, around 11% detected once. The starting material was PBMCs from blood, obtained on the day of vaccination. The receptors were sampled from a man between 45 and 60 years old who received an inactivated influenza vaccine.

This clonotype appeared a few times. The chain is built from TRBV5-1 and TRBJ2-3, with D unclear. This CDR3 comprises 15 residues. V shed 2 bases and J shed 2 bases, with 12 bases lying between them. Germline lookup yields CDR1 SGHRS and CDR2 YFSETQ. In DNA form, the CDR3 reads TGCGCCAGCAGCTTCCGTAAAGATGTCACAGATACGCAGTATTTT. It encodes CASSFRKDVTDTQYF. The full variable domain, rest sourced from reference TRBV5-1 and TRBJ2-3, is KAGVTQTPRYLIKTRGQQVTLSCSPISGHRSVSWYQQTPGQGLQFLFEYFSETQRNKGNFPGRFSGRQFSNSRSEMNVSTLELGDSALYLCASSFRKDVTDTQYFGPGTRLTVL.

This clonotype was picked up many times. The chain recombines TRBV7-3 with TRBJ2-2; 7 bases are a match to TRBD2. The CDR3 covers 15 residues. Trimming removed 5 bases from V and 4 bases from J; junction bases left unmatched: 7. The V gene's germline CDR1 is SGHTA and CDR2 FQGTGA. The CDR3, as DNA: TGTGCCAGCAGCCCAGGACTAGGGTTCACCGGGGAGCTGTTTTTT. This translates into CASSPGLGFTGELFF.

Ten or more counts support this clonotype. CDR3 sequence (DNA): TGTGCCAGCAGTTACTCGAGAGGATACGAGCAGTACTTC. Translated: CASSYSRGYEQYF. This chain joins TRBV6-5 and TRBJ2-7; D is unclear. Germline loops: CDR1 MNHEY, CDR2 SVGAGI. V was trimmed by 0 bases and J by 4 bases, leaving 7 bases between them. CDR3 length equals 13 residues.

The CDR3 coding sequence is TGTGCCAGTAGACTCAGCGGGGAACAAGTACTTGAGCAGTTCTTC. It codes for CASRLSGEQVLEQFF. The chain recombines TRBV10-3 with TRBJ2-1; 7 bases are a match to TRBD2. The CDR3 runs to 15 residues. Germline assignment: CDR1 ENHRY and CDR2 SYGVKD. The trim removed 10 bases at V and 9 bases at J, leaving 18 bases unmatched.

This clonotype has only a few counts. The chain recombines TRBV29-1 with TRBJ2-1, with D hard to call. Trimming cost V 1 base and J 9 bases, with 7 bases left between them. CDR1 is SQVTM, CDR2 ANQGSEA, per germline. The CDR3 is 11 amino acids. In DNA, the CDR3 is TGCAGCGTTGAAGGGCCGGGTGAGCAGTTCTTC. Translated: CSVEGPGEQFF.

In its sample, this clonotype was seen many times. The CDR3 DNA sequence: TGTGCCAGCAGCTTAGCCGGGACAGGGTTCTCTGGGGCCAACGTCCTGACTTTC. Residues: CASSLAGTGFSGANVLTF. V usage is TRBV5-6 and J usage is TRBJ2-6, with 9 bases aligning to TRBD1. The length of the CDR3 is 18 residues. The V gene end was trimmed by 2 bases and the J gene end by 0 bases; junction bases not matched to a gene: 6. CDR1 is SGHDT, CDR2 YYEEEE, per germline.

For this clonotype: Since a much larger clone is just one base distant, this may be a read error. The chain employs TRBV28 and TRBJ1-4; D might be TRBD1 (5 bases). V lost 3 bases and J 6 bases, leaving 11 bases between the germline ends. The CDR3 has 14 amino acids. Germline CDR1 is MDHEN and CDR2 is SYDVKM. CDR3 sequence reads: CASSFLLGDEKLFF. The CDR3 nucleotides are TGTGCCAGCAGTTTCTTACTAGGGGATGAAAAACTGTTTTTT.

V is TRBV28 and J is TRBJ2-5, with D tentatively TRBD1 (7 bases). CDR1 is MDHEN and CDR2 is SYDVKM in the germline V gene. The ends were cut back, 2 bases at V and 2 bases at J, with 12 bases in the middle. The CDR3 is 15 residues long. CDR3: CASSLMGGQQETQYF. The CDR3, as DNA: TGTGCCAGCAGTTTAATGGGGGGACAGCAAGAGACCCAGTACTTC. Full variable domain (outside the CDR3, taken from reference TRBV28 and TRBJ2-5): DVKVTQSSRYLVKRTGEKVFLECVQDMDHENMFWYRQDPGLGLRLIYFSYDVKMKEKGDIPEGYSVSREKKERFSLILESASTNQTSMYLCASSLMGGQQETQYFGPGTRLLVL.

The gene calls are TRBV28 and TRBJ2-7; 10 nucleotides line up with TRBD1. V was pared by 3 bases and J by 7 bases, with 9 bases of the junction left unmatched. The length of the CDR3 is 15 residues. The germline V gene has CDR1 MDHEN and CDR2 SYDVKM. Here the CDR3 reads CASSFLGQGDVEQYF. CDR3 sequence (DNA): TGTGCCAGCAGTTTCTTAGGACAGGGGGACGTGGAGCAGTACTTC.

Of note for this clonotype: This may be a read error, as it is one base from a much larger clone. This rearrangement joins TRBV5-5 to TRBJ2-3; 12 bases agree with TRBD2. The ends lost 3 bases at V and 2 bases at J; junction bases unmatched: 1. The CDR3 has 15 residues. CDR1 SGHKS and CDR2 YYEKEE come from the germline V gene (reference sequence). CDR3: CASSWTSGITDTQYF. The CDR3 coding sequence is TGTGCCAGCAGCTGGACTAGCGGGATCACAGATACGCAGTATTTT.

This clonotype has a handful of counts. The CDR3 DNA is TGCGCCAGCAGTTTCCCGAGAGACCGCTTGAATTTTAACTATGGCTACACCTTC. Amino acid sequence: CASSFPRDRLNFNYGYTF. This chain connects TRBV10-1 to TRBJ1-2; no reliable D call. V lost 5 bases and J 1 base, leaving 23 bases between the germline ends. This CDR3 has 18 residues. Per germline, CDR1 WNHNN and CDR2 SYGVQD (reference sequence).

This clonotype was picked up a small number of times. The CDR3 region is CASSQESGQGRKAFF. DNA of the CDR3: TGCGCCAGCAGCCAAGAGTCTGGACAGGGCCGTAAAGCTTTCTTT. The rearrangement links TRBV4-1 to TRBJ1-1, with 8 bases matching TRBD1. Germline V gives CDR1 MGHRA, CDR2 YSYEKL. J gave up 9 bases and V 0 bases, and 9 bases lay outside the gene matches. CDR3 size: 15 residues.

This clonotype occurred a few times. V gene TRBV29-1 combines with J gene TRBJ2-1; the D gene could be TRBD1 or TRBD2 (5 bases each). Trimming took off 6 bases at V and 0 bases at J, with 9 bases between the two ends. The CDR3 has 13 amino acids. Germline CDR1 is SQVTM and CDR2 is ANQGSEA. The CDR3, as DNA: TGCAGCGTAACAGGACTCTCCTACAATGAGCAGTTCTTC. The encoded protein is CSVTGLSYNEQFF.

The chain couples TRBV6-5 to TRBJ2-3; 8 positions match TRBD1. CDR3 length: 16 amino acids. Germline lookup yields CDR1 MNHEY and CDR2 SVGAGI. The J segment lost 3 bases and the V segment lost 4 bases, leaving 9 bases of the junction unmatched. The CDR3 nucleotides are TGTGCCAGCAGTTCCCCTGACAGGGGAGGAACAGATACGCAGTATTTT. Protein: CASSSPDRGGTDTQYF.

A few counts support this clonotype. The chain is built from TRBV3-1 and TRBJ2-2; D possibly corresponds to TRBD2 (6 bases). Deletions cut 6 bases from V and 5 bases from J, with 22 bases between. Germline CDR1 reads LGHDT; CDR2 reads YNNKEL (reference sequence). There are 17 residues in the CDR3. The CDR3: CASSRLVFVDLTGELFF. The CDR3, as DNA: TGTGCCAGCAGTCGACTAGTGTTTGTGGATTTAACCGGGGAGCTGTTTTTT.